This T cell receptor (beta chain) was sequenced for a study of cytomegalovirus exposure and HLA in healthy donors. Looking at the study overall: Assignment to the Caucasian-associated ancestry cluster applied to around 76% of the approximately 390 genotyped donors. Overall study findings and caveats: An ancestry cluster, one associated with Asian ancestry, reportedly showed fewer N-insertions than the 666-donor mean in a later analysis.

CDR1 MNHEY and CDR2 SVGAGI come from the germline V gene. The CDR3 covers 14 residues. The ends lost 6 bases at V and 9 bases at J; junction bases unmatched: 11. In the PCR, 60 Vbeta and 13 Jbeta primers were used. Sequenced by immunoSEQ multiplex PCR; TCRdb stores in-frame clones only, minus some. In the table there are over 85,000 clones, about four fifths of which are singletons. In regard to this clone: Its antigen is undetermined.

The sample comprised PBMCs. The TCR was taken from a woman aged 40 to 50 in good health and CMV-seronegative. The chain employs TRBV6-5 and TRBJ2-1, with 7 bases fitting TRBD1. This CDR3 reads CASRISTGSVEQFF. In DNA form, the CDR3 reads TGTGCCAGCAGGATTTCGACAGGGTCCGTTGAGCAGTTCTTC.